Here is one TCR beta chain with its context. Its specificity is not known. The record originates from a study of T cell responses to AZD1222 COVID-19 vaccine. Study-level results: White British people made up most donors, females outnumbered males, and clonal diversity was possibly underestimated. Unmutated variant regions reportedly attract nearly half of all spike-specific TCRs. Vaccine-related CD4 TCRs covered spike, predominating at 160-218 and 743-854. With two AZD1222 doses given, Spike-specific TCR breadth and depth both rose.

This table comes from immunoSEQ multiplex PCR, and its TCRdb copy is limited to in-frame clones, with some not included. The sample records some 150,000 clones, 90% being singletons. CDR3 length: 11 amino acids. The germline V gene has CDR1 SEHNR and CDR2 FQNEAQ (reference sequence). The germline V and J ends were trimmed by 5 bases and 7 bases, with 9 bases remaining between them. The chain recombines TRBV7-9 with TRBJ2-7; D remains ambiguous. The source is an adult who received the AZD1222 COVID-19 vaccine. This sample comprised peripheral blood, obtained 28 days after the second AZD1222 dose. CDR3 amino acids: CASSPGREQYF. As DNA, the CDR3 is TGTGCCAGCAGCCCTGGTAGGGAGCAGTACTTC.